The present entry profiles one T cell receptor (beta chain) with its context. The data were taken from a study of blood T cell repertoires in COVID-19. Study background: Samples came from the United States, Italy and Spain, spanning acute and convalescent COVID-19. From T cells, B-cell-depleted T cells, or PBMCs came the material, which was cDNA or gDNA.

The assay was immunoSEQ multiplex PCR, and TCRdb's table has in-frame clones only and misses some. The profile shows 160,000 or so clones, around 74% of them singletons. Trimming pared 0 bases from V and 5 bases from J, leaving 13 bases between. The V gene's germline CDR1 is LGHNA and CDR2 YNFKEQ. This CDR3 contains 15 residues. What was sequenced was peripheral blood. The chain combines TRBV4-2 with TRBJ1-2; D is unclear. This TCR came from a woman aged 55-69 years with COVID-19, enrolled during active disease. CDR3 loop: CASSQDLLGEYGYTF. The CDR3 coding sequence is TGTGCCAGCAGCCAAGATCTCCTTGGGGAGTATGGCTACACCTTC.